The sequence of this T cell receptor (beta chain) was determined in a study of blood T cell repertoires in COVID-19. In the study overall: The analysed material was cDNA or gDNA that came from T cells, B-cell-depleted T cells, or PBMCs.

V shed 5 bases, J shed 4 bases, and the junction held 13 bases outside the gene matches. This CDR3 comprises 17 residues. CDR1 and CDR2 (germline): SGHTA, FQGTGA. Participant-reported clinical history was the basis for cohort assignment. People in the exposed group encountered a COVID-19 case within 2 weeks before entering the study. Sequenced by immunoSEQ multiplex PCR; TCRdb stores in-frame clones only, minus some. This sample carries some 64,000 clones, 65% to 85% of them seen once, and the ten largest clones take approximately 51%. Sequencing was done on a sample of PBMCs or T cells enriched from blood (not recorded which). The V and J genes are TRBV7-3 and TRBJ2-2; 7 bases are a match to TRBD1. The receptor comes from an older woman who had been exposed to COVID-19. The CDR3 protein is CASSPRSGTASTGELFF. CDR3 nucleotide sequence: TGTGCCAGCAGCCCCAGATCCGGGACAGCTTCCACCGGGGAGCTGTTTTTT.